Below, 8 T cell receptor beta chains from the same sample are listed, as sequenced in a study of Ad26.COV2.S vaccination and SARS-CoV-2 variants. Treatment specified: roughly 19 received Ad26.COV2.S at low or high dose, single or two shots; several received placebo; per-sample allocation not given. Day 63 after the first injection of vaccine or placebo was the sampling time. Sequencing used immunoSEQ multiplex PCR; TCRdb keeps in-frame clones, though not all of them. The sample lists around 340,000 clones, 85% to 90% seen once, with approximately 5% in the top ten. The sample in question was peripheral blood, obtained in a trial of Ad26.COV2.S vaccine versus placebo. The receptors were gathered from a person between 18 and 65 years old who received the Ad26.COV2.S COVID-19 vaccine or a placebo.

J is TRBJ2-2 and V is TRBV11-1; D ambiguous. This CDR3 is 12 amino acids long. Germline CDR1 SGHAT, CDR2 FQDESV (reference sequence). The ends were cut back, 10 bases at V and 2 bases at J, with 8 bases in the middle. The CDR3 DNA is TGTGCCACCAAGACCAACACCGGGGAGCTGTTTTTT. It specifies CATKTNTGELFF. The full variable domain, with the rest looked up from reference TRBV11-1 and TRBJ2-2, is EAEVAQSPRYKITEKSQAVAFWCDPISGHATLYWYRQILGQGPELLVQFQDESVVDDSQLPKDRFSAERLKGVDSTLKIQPAELGDSAMYLCATKTNTGELFFGEGSRLTVL.

The chain couples TRBV30 to TRBJ2-7; D is uncertain. Germline CDR1 is GTSNPN and CDR2 is SVGIG (reference sequence). CDR3 length: 13 residues. Trimming removed 4 bases at V and 1 base at J, with 11 bases between. The chain's CDR3 is CAWIRDGSYEQYF. Written as DNA, the CDR3 is TGTGCCTGGATCCGCGACGGTTCCTACGAGCAGTACTTC.

The sample holds one count of this clone. V usage is TRBV5-1 and J usage is TRBJ2-5; D may correspond to TRBD1 or TRBD2 (5 bases each). Germline lookup yields CDR1 SGHRS and CDR2 YFSETQ. Trimming stripped 4 bases from V and 1 base from J, with 11 bases between. This CDR3 spans 14 amino acids. CDR3 in amino acids: CASSGSGTQETQYF. CDR3 coding DNA: TGCGCCAGCAGCGGTTCCGGGACCCAAGAGACCCAGTACTTC.

For this clone: One end of the junction is discordant with germline, which a read error may explain. V is TRBV19 and J is TRBJ1-1, with D perhaps TRBD1 (5 bases). Germline-derived CDR1 and CDR2 are LNHDA and SQIVND (reference sequence). The CDR3 has 15 residues. Written as DNA, the CDR3 is TGTGCCAGTAGCTTTACGGGACGGACGAACGCTGAAGCTTTCTTT. It yields the protein CASSFTGRTNAEAFF. The variable domain in full, completed from reference TRBV19 and TRBJ1-1, reads DGGITQSPKYLFRKEGQNVTLSCEQNLNHDAMYWYRQDPGQGLRLIYYSQIVNDFQKGDIAEGYSVSREKKESFPLTVTSAQKNPTAFYLCASSFTGRTNAEAFFGQGTRLTVV.

The chain has TRBV21-1 and TRBJ2-7; the DNA was not used to check the table's D call, TRBD2. TRBV21-1 is a pseudogene locus. This CDR3 has 19 amino acids. For the CDR3, the DNA is TGTGCCAGCAGCAAAGCTACGGCTGTGGGGCGGGAGGACTCCTACGAGCAGTACTTC. This codes for CASSKATAVGREDSYEQYF.

The chain carries TRBV18 and TRBJ2-5, with no clear D. The CDR3 sequence is 13 residues long. Germline CDR1 is KGHSH and CDR2 is LQKENI. Trimming stripped 1 base from V and 7 bases from J, with 10 bases between. CDR3 in amino acids: CASSPREAATQYF. For the CDR3, the DNA is TGTGCCAGCTCACCACGAGAGGCGGCGACCCAGTACTTC. Together with reference TRBV18 and TRBJ2-5, the CDR3 gives the full variable domain: NAGVMQNPRHLVRRRGQEARLRCSPMKGHSHVYWYRQLPEEGLKFMVYLQKENIIDESGMPKERFSAEFPKEGPSILRIQQVVRGDSAAYFCASSPREAATQYFGPGTRLLVL.

The chain couples TRBV7-3 to TRBJ2-1, with 8 positions matching TRBD2. J lost 4 bases, V lost 1 base, and 15 bases had no gene match. The germline V gene encodes CDR1 SGHTA and CDR2 FQGTGA. This CDR3 spans 19 amino acids. This CDR3 reads CASSLRGGTGTSLYNEQFF. CDR3 nucleotides: TGTGCCAGCAGCTTAAGAGGAGGAACCGGGACTAGTCTGTACAATGAGCAGTTCTTC.

The chain links TRBV28 to TRBJ1-5; D gene unclear. V lost 6 bases and J lost 6, with 9 bases in between. Germline loops: CDR1 MDHEN, CDR2 SYDVKM. The CDR3 consists of 12 residues. The CDR3 DNA sequence: TGTGCCAGCAGAACAGCGAGTCAGCCCCAGCATTTT. Translation: CASRTASQPQHF.